This T cell receptor beta chain emerged from a study of response to subunit inactivated influenza vaccine. Study outcomes and limitations: The authors suggested that few new T cells are recruited per seasonal influenza vaccination.

CDR3 length: 14 residues. In germline, CDR1 is LGHDT, CDR2 YNNKEL (reference sequence). V shed 3 bases, J shed 9 bases, and the junction held 6 bases outside the gene matches. Each CDR3 protein is one row after TCRdb ran MiXCR on the RT-PCR reads. The table records about 500,000 distinct CDR3 sequences, approximately 17% of them present only once. Concerning this clonotype itself: Its antigen is not known.

The sequences come from CD4+ T cells sorted from PBMCs, collected about 24 months after vaccination. The J gene is TRBJ1-5, the V gene TRBV3-1; 9 positions agree with TRBD1. This clonotype was obtained from a man in his fifties or sixties who received an inactivated influenza vaccine. CDR3 loop: CASSQDRGSSPQHF. CDR3 nucleotides: TGTGCCAGCAGCCAGGACAGGGGTTCTTCGCCCCAGCATTTT.